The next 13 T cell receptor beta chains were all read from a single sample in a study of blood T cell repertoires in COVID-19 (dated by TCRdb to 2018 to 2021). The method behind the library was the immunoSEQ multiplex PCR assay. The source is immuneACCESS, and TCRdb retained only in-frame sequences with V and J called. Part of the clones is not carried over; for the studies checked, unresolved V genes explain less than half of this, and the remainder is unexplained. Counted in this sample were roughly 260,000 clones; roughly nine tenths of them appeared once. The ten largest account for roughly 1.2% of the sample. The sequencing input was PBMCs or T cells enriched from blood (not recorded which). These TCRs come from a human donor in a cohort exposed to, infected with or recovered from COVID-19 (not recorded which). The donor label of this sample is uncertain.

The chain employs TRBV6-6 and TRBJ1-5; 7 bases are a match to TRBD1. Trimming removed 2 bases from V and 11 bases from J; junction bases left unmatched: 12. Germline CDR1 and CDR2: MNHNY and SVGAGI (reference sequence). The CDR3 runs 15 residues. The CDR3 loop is CASSYQGQDKSAQHF. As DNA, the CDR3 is TGTGCCAGCAGTTACCAAGGACAGGATAAGTCAGCCCAGCATTTT.

CDR3 protein: CASSGGAGLNEKLFF. The CDR3 DNA is TGTGCCAGCAGCGGGGGGGCGGGCCTTAATGAAAAACTGTTTTTT. This sequence joins TRBV2 and TRBJ1-4; D possibly corresponds to TRBD1 (6 bases). V shed 6 bases and J shed 4 bases, with 15 bases lying between them. CDR1 SNHLY and CDR2 FYNNEI come from the germline V gene. CDR3 size: 15 residues.

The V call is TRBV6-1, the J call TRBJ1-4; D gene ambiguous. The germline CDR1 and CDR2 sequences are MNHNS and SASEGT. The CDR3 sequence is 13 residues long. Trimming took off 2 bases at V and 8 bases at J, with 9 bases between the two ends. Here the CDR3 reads CASSESGWEKLFF. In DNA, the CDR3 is TGTGCCAGCAGTGAATCGGGGTGGGAAAAACTGTTTTTT.

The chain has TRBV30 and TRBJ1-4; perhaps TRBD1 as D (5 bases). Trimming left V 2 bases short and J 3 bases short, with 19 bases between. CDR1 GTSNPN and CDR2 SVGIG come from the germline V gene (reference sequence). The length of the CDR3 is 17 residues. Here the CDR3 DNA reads TGTGCCTGGAGTCGGGGGGGACTTCGGAGGCCTAATGAAAAACTGTTTTTT. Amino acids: CAWSRGGLRRPNEKLFF.

DNA of the CDR3: TGTGCCAGCAGCGTTGAGGGGGATCCGAACACTGAAGCTTTCTTT. Translation gives CASSVEGDPNTEAFF. V is TRBV9 and J is TRBJ1-1; maybe TRBD1 (6 bases). The CDR3 is made up of 15 amino acids. CDR1 and CDR2 (germline): SGDLS, YYNGEE. V dropped 2 bases and J dropped 1 base, with 12 bases sitting between them.

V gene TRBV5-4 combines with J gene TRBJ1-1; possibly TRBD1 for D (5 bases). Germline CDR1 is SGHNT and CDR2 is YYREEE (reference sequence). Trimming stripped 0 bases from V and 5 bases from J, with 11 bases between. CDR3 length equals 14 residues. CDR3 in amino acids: CASSLVGGGTEAFF. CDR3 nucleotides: TGTGCCAGCAGCTTGGTCGGGGGTGGAACTGAAGCTTTCTTT.

CDR3: CASSLTGTSLYEQYF. CDR3 nucleotide sequence: TGTGCCAGCAGTTTAACCGGGACTAGCTTATACGAGCAGTACTTC. The rearrangement uses TRBV27 and TRBJ2-7, with TRBD2 identical over 9 bases. The germline gives CDR1 MNHEY, CDR2 SMNVEV (reference sequence). The ends lost 2 bases at V and 4 bases at J; junction bases unmatched: 6. The CDR3 is 15 amino acids.

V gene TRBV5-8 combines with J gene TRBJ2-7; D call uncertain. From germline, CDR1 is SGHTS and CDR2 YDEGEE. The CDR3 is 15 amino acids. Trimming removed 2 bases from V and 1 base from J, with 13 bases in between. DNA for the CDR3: TGTGCCAGCAGCTTACGAGGAGTCGGGTCCTACGAGCAGTACTTC. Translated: CASSLRGVGSYEQYF. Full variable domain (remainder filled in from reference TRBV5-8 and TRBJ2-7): EAGVTQSPTHLIKTRGQQATLRCSPISGHTSVYWYQQALGLGLQFLLWYDEGEERNRGNFPPRFSGRQFPNYSSELNVNALELEDSALYLCASSLRGVGSYEQYFGPGTRLTVT.

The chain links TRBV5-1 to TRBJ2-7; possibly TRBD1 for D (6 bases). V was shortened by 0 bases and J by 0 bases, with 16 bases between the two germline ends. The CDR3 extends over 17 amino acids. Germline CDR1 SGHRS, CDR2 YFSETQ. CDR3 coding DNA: TGCGCCAGCAGCTTGGTAACTTGGACAGAGTCCTCCTACGAGCAGTACTTC. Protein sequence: CASSLVTWTESSYEQYF.

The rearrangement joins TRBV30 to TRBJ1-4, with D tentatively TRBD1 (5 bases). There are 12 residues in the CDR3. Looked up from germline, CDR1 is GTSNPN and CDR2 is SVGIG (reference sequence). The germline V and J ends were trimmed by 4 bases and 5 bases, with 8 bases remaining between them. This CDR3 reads CAWTRQNEKLFF. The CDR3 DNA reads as TGTGCCTGGACCCGACAGAATGAAAAACTGTTTTTT. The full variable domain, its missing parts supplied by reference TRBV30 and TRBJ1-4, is SQTIHQWPATLVQPVGSPLSLECTVEGTSNPNLYWYRQAAGRGLQLLFYSVGIGQISSEVPQNLSASRPQDRQFILSSKKLLLSDSGFYLCAWTRQNEKLFFGSGTQLSVL.

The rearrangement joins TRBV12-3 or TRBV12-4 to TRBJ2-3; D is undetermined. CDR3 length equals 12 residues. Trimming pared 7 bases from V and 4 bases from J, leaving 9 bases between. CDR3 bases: TGTGCCAGCACCCCTAGTGCAGATACGCAGTATTTT. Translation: CASTPSADTQYF.

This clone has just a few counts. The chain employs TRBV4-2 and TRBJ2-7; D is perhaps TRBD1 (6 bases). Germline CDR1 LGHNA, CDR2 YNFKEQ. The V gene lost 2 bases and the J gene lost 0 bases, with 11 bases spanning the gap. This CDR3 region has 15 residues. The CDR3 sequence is CASSQFRGNSYEQYF. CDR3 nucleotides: TGTGCCAGCAGCCAATTCAGGGGCAACTCCTACGAGCAGTACTTC.

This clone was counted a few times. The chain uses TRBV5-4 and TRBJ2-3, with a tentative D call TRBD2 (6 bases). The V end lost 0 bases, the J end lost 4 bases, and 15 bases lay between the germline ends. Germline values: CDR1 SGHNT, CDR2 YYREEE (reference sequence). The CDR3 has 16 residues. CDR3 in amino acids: CASSLAFGGGADTQYF. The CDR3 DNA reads TGTGCCAGCAGCTTGGCCTTTGGCGGAGGGGCAGATACGCAGTATTTT.